The 4 T cell receptor beta chains below were found in one sample sequenced in a study of T cell responses to AZD1222 COVID-19 vaccine. The data were produced by immunoSEQ multiplex PCR, yet TCRdb's version contains in-frame clones alone and is incomplete. The data hold fewer than 150,000 clones, with roughly 87% observed a single time. The sequencing used peripheral blood, collected 28 days after the second AZD1222 dose. Every receptor here comes from an adult who received the AZD1222 COVID-19 vaccine.

The chain couples TRBV12-3 or TRBV12-4 to TRBJ2-7, with 8 bases fitting TRBD2. The CDR3 covers 13 residues. Unmatched junction bases numbered 2, after V lost 3 bases and J lost 4 bases. The CDR3 sequence is CASSFSSGYEQYF. The CDR3 coding sequence is TGTGCCAGCAGTTTCTCTAGCGGGTACGAGCAGTACTTC.

The table lists this clone with a few counts. The chain links TRBV4-2 to TRBJ1-4; D is unresolved. Trimming pared 1 base from V and 1 base from J, leaving 10 bases between. The CDR3 spans 16 residues. The V gene's germline CDR1 is LGHNA and CDR2 YNFKEQ. For the CDR3, the DNA is TGTGCCAGCAGCCAAGTCGCGACGGGAACTAATGAAAAACTGTTTTTT. This gives the protein CASSQVATGTNEKLFF.

This sequence joins TRBV13 and TRBJ2-7, with 7 bases that match TRBD2. Germline V lookup: CDR1 PRHDT, CDR2 FYEKMQ (reference sequence). The length of the CDR3 is 14 residues. The trim removed 4 bases at V and 3 bases at J, leaving 6 bases unmatched. CDR3 in DNA: TGTGCCAGCAGCTCCCTGGGGGGGAGCTACGAGCAGTACTTC. Translated: CASSSLGGSYEQYF. Complete variable domain (other parts from reference TRBV13 and TRBJ2-7): AAGVIQSPRHLIKEKRETATLKCYPIPRHDTVYWYQQGPGQDPQFLISFYEKMQSDKGSIPDRFSAQQFSDYHSELNMSSLELGDSALYFCASSSLGGSYEQYFGPGTRLTVT.

This chain joins TRBV21-1 and TRBJ1-2. TRBV21-1 is annotated as a pseudogene. This CDR3 region has 14 residues. The CDR3 sequence is CASSKGYWNYGYTF. The CDR3 DNA sequence: TGTGCCAGCAGCAAAGGGTATTGGAACTATGGCTACACCTTC.